A selection of T cell receptor beta chains follows, all from one sample in a study of blood T cells in healthy people across ages. One entry per CDR3 protein results from TCRdb running MiXCR on the 5' RACE reads. This sample has 500,000 to 700,000 distinct CDR3 sequences, with approximately 30% found just once. Sequencing input: blood. All receptors come from a woman aged 80 or over in good health. Each CDR3 is given with its conserved first and last residue. Fields, in order: J gene, D gene, V gene, CDR3 protein. D genes are given only for firm matches.

j_call: TRBJ1-3; d_call: .; v_call: TRBV12-3/TRBV12-4; cdr3_aa: CASSPQPAGNTIYF
j_call: TRBJ2-7; d_call: .; v_call: TRBV21-1; cdr3_aa: CASSKEDRIRIYEQYF
j_call: TRBJ2-3; d_call: TRBD2; v_call: TRBV25-1; cdr3_aa: CASSDDLAGGANTQYF
j_call: TRBJ2-1; d_call: .; v_call: TRBV14; cdr3_aa: CASSRGGYEQFF
j_call: TRBJ2-1; d_call: .; v_call: TRBV7-3; cdr3_aa: CASSPRDQGGPLGIRNEQFF
j_call: TRBJ2-5; d_call: .; v_call: TRBV29-1; cdr3_aa: CSVAVTQETQYF
j_call: TRBJ2-5; d_call: TRBD1; v_call: TRBV29-1; cdr3_aa: CSVADRLYQETQYF
j_call: TRBJ2-1; d_call: .; v_call: TRBV9; cdr3_aa: CASSATIRFGKDEQFF
j_call: TRBJ2-3; d_call: .; v_call: TRBV5-1; cdr3_aa: CASSLVSTPTDTQYF
j_call: TRBJ1-2; d_call: .; v_call: TRBV4-2; cdr3_aa: CASSQDFLGMAGGYTF
j_call: TRBJ1-1; d_call: .; v_call: TRBV7-2; cdr3_aa: CASTIITGNTEAFF
j_call: TRBJ2-6; d_call: .; v_call: TRBV4-2; cdr3_aa: CASSQDMAFSGANVPTF
j_call: TRBJ1-2; d_call: .; v_call: TRBV9; cdr3_aa: CASSDSHGQSYGYTF
j_call: TRBJ2-1; d_call: TRBD2; v_call: TRBV7-3; cdr3_aa: CASSSSGGAGNEQFF
j_call: TRBJ1-4; d_call: .; v_call: TRBV10-3; cdr3_aa: CAISESAANEKLFF
j_call: TRBJ1-1; d_call: TRBD1; v_call: TRBV27; cdr3_aa: CASSLGQGRRAFF
j_call: .; d_call: TRBD2; v_call: TRBV20-1; cdr3_aa: CSARASGTYNEQYF
j_call: TRBJ2-2; d_call: TRBD2; v_call: TRBV2; cdr3_aa: CASRRLAGLATGELFF
j_call: TRBJ1-1; d_call: .; v_call: TRBV5-1; cdr3_aa: CASSWGTQVLFTEAFF
j_call: TRBJ2-1; d_call: .; v_call: TRBV6-5; cdr3_aa: CASSYLDRNEQFF
j_call: TRBJ1-1; d_call: .; v_call: TRBV2; cdr3_aa: CAGRPDRRATEAFF
j_call: TRBJ1-2; d_call: .; v_call: TRBV18; cdr3_aa: CASSPTASEVSTF
j_call: TRBJ2-7; d_call: TRBD1; v_call: TRBV15; cdr3_aa: CATSRDRGLSYEQYF
j_call: TRBJ2-1; d_call: .; v_call: TRBV5-1; cdr3_aa: CASSLVASEPNNEQFF
j_call: TRBJ1-1; d_call: .; v_call: TRBV6-5; cdr3_aa: CASSYARVPTEAFF
j_call: TRBJ2-1; d_call: .; v_call: TRBV20-1; cdr3_aa: CSANRVGREQFF
j_call: TRBJ2-3; d_call: .; v_call: TRBV12-5; cdr3_aa: CASGLADTQYF
j_call: TRBJ2-5; d_call: .; v_call: TRBV7-2; cdr3_aa: CASSLGTRPQETQYF
j_call: .; d_call: .; v_call: TRBV13; cdr3_aa: CASSLGPATETQYF
j_call: TRBJ2-7; d_call: TRBD1; v_call: TRBV12-3/TRBV12-4; cdr3_aa: CASSFAGQANEQYF
j_call: TRBJ2-5; d_call: .; v_call: TRBV20-1; cdr3_aa: CSALRQDQETQYF
j_call: TRBJ1-1; d_call: .; v_call: TRBV20-1; cdr3_aa: CSARDPRRNTEAFF
j_call: TRBJ2-5; d_call: TRBD1; v_call: TRBV20-1; cdr3_aa: CSARVFAGTGSGNEHYF
j_call: TRBJ2-1; d_call: .; v_call: TRBV19; cdr3_aa: CAGSIVGSYNEQFF
j_call: TRBJ1-2; d_call: .; v_call: TRBV2; cdr3_aa: CASVPQVGVSYGYTF
j_call: TRBJ2-1; d_call: .; v_call: TRBV7-2; cdr3_aa: CASSLAAGAEQFF
j_call: TRBJ1-6; d_call: .; v_call: TRBV27; cdr3_aa: CASKRDFSLSSYNSPLHF
j_call: TRBJ2-6; d_call: .; v_call: TRBV4-2; cdr3_aa: CASSQEGNSGANVLTF
j_call: TRBJ2-7; d_call: TRBD1; v_call: TRBV28; cdr3_aa: CASSTGQMSSYEQYF
j_call: TRBJ1-1; d_call: TRBD1; v_call: TRBV12-3/TRBV12-4; cdr3_aa: CASRLRGRDTEAFF
j_call: TRBJ1-5; d_call: .; v_call: TRBV28; cdr3_aa: CASSSNGVGQPQHF
j_call: TRBJ1-5; d_call: TRBD1; v_call: TRBV7-8; cdr3_aa: CASSLEGERGQDQPQHF
j_call: TRBJ1-2; d_call: .; v_call: TRBV27; cdr3_aa: CASRPRATYNGYTF
j_call: TRBJ2-2; d_call: TRBD2; v_call: TRBV9; cdr3_aa: CASSALVLAGASPGELFF
j_call: TRBJ2-5; d_call: .; v_call: TRBV6-2/TRBV6-3; cdr3_aa: CASRRNRAGETQYF
j_call: TRBJ1-1; d_call: .; v_call: TRBV28; cdr3_aa: CASSFGTIEFTEAFF
j_call: TRBJ2-7; d_call: .; v_call: TRBV29-1; cdr3_aa: CSVQDPGEQYF
j_call: TRBJ2-7; d_call: TRBD1; v_call: TRBV5-6; cdr3_aa: CASSLGSGTAYEQYF
j_call: TRBJ1-1; d_call: .; v_call: TRBV5-1; cdr3_aa: CASSTGRGGVGTEAFF
j_call: TRBJ2-1; d_call: TRBD1; v_call: TRBV6-2/TRBV6-3; cdr3_aa: CASSPAAPGQGAVSSYNEQFF
j_call: TRBJ2-5; d_call: .; v_call: TRBV25-1; cdr3_aa: CASSVRNRETQYF
j_call: TRBJ2-3; d_call: TRBD1; v_call: TRBV6-6; cdr3_aa: CASSYSSGQGPDTQYF
j_call: TRBJ1-1; d_call: .; v_call: TRBV4-2; cdr3_aa: CASSPLKTVQNHTEAFF
j_call: TRBJ2-1; d_call: TRBD1; v_call: TRBV6-2/TRBV6-3; cdr3_aa: CASSDRGVSSYNEQFF
j_call: TRBJ1-3; d_call: .; v_call: TRBV5-1; cdr3_aa: CASSFLGDTVSGNTIYF
j_call: TRBJ2-1; d_call: TRBD2; v_call: TRBV6-2/TRBV6-3; cdr3_aa: CASSRLAGGINEQFF
j_call: TRBJ1-6; d_call: .; v_call: TRBV6-5; cdr3_aa: CASSYRGSPLHF